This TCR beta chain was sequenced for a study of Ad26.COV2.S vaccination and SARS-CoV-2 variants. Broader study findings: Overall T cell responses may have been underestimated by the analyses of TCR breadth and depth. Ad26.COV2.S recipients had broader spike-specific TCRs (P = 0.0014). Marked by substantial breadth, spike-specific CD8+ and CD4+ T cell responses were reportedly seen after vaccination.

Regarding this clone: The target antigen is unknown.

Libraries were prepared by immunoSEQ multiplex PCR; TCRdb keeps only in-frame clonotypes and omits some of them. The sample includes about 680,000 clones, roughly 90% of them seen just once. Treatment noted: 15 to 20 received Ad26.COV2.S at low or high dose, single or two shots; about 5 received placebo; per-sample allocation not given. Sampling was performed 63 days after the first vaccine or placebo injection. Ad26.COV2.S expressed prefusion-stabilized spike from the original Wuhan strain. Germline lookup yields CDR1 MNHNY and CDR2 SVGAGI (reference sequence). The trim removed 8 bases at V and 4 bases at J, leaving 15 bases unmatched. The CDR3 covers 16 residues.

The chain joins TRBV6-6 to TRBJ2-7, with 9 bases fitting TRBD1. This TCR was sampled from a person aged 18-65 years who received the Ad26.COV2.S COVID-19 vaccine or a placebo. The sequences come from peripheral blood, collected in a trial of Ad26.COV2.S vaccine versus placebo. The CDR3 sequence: CASFGRPGQGKYEQYF. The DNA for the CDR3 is TGTGCCAGCTTTGGGCGTCCGGGACAGGGTAAATACGAGCAGTACTTC.